The clone carrying this TCR beta chain was seen a single time. Measured with immunoSEQ multiplex PCR; TCRdb has only the in-frame clones, and not every one. The sample contains tens of thousands of clones, around 92% of which appear only once. This entry belongs to a study of T cell changes during pregnancy in multiple sclerosis. Trimming left V 5 bases short and J 2 bases short, with 13 bases between. The CDR3 totals 15 residues. Germline CDR1 reads SGHVS; CDR2 reads FQNEAQ. The specimen comprised CD4+ T cells from peripheral blood mononuclear cells, sampled after pregnancy. This TCR derives from a female donor in good health, enrolled as a control in a pregnancy study. This chain links TRBV7-8 with TRBJ2-1; possibly TRBD2 for D (5 bases). The CDR3 DNA reads as TGTGCCAGCAGCCCTCTAACGGGGACCTACAATGAGCAGTTCTTC. Protein product: CASSPLTGTYNEQFF.